The rows below give T cell receptor beta chains drawn from one sample of a study of identical twins. TCRdb passed the 5' RACE reads through MiXCR, listing each CDR3 protein once. The sample lists under 800,000 distinct CDR3 sequences; around 21% were seen once. This same sample was also part of a study on T cells expressing NK-cell markers.

Sequences were obtained from PBMCs. These receptors came from a woman aged 18-29 years in good health. The conserved cysteine and the conserved F or W are not part of the CDR3 here. D genes are given only for firm matches. Clone sizes are given selectively: once, few, many, or a class where the clone is expanded.

>.|TRBV27|.|TRBJ2-7
ASKVGTVSEQY
>.|TRBV10-3|.|TRBJ2-1
AISEGDLVGEQF
>TRBD2|TRBV12-3/TRBV12-4|.|TRBJ2-5
ASSFRLWREGGRTLKETQY
>.|TRBV20-1|.|TRBJ2-7
SASRPRDFTYEQY
>.|TRBV7-2|.|TRBJ2-2
ASSLSLELF
>.|TRBV20-1|few|TRBJ2-5
SASPQRGYQETQY
>.|TRBV5-1|few|TRBJ2-3
ASSLAAATSTDTQY
>.|TRBV3-1|.|TRBJ2-3
ASTLAASTDTQY
>.|TRBV2|few|TRBJ1-5
ASKGEYQPQH
>TRBD2|TRBV20-1|.|TRBJ2-3
SARSTSGRRTDTQY
>.|TRBV29-1|.|TRBJ2-1
SARIRVGYNEQF
>.|TRBV6-1|.|TRBJ1-1
ASGRTGTGEAF
>TRBD2|TRBV15|many|TRBJ2-1
ATGVLAGANEQF
>.|TRBV6-1|.|TRBJ1-3
ASSREISNGNTIY
>.|TRBV6-1|.|TRBJ2-7
ASSKLAASYEQY
>.|TRBV12-3/TRBV12-4|.|TRBJ2-5
ASSSGRDQETQY
>.|TRBV7-2|.|TRBJ1-2
ASSSQGGGGYT
>.|TRBV12-3/TRBV12-4|few|TRBJ2-7
ASSFSIEQY
>.|TRBV11-2|.|TRBJ2-5
ASSFRLVDETQY
>.|TRBV20-1|.|TRBJ2-1
SAWNGADEQF
>TRBD2|TRBV10-3|.|TRBJ2-2
AISPRLAGGANTGELF
>.|TRBV15|many|TRBJ2-1
ATSSGDSYEQF
>.|TRBV7-2|.|TRBJ2-7
ASSPRASAAYEQY
>.|TRBV30|.|TRBJ1-5
AWSGGFSNQPQH
>.|TRBV6-5|few|TRBJ2-1
ASSSRDSSMGEQF
>.|TRBV20-1|.|TRBJ2-3
SAFRAGFIDTQY
>.|TRBV5-1|.|TRBJ2-5
ASSLPGAETQY
>TRBD2|TRBV2|few|TRBJ2-3
ASIAGTSTDTQY
>.|TRBV18|few|TRBJ1-4
ASSPPRRGDEKLF
>TRBD1|TRBV20-1|.|TRBJ2-7
SAREGTGAHEQY
>TRBD2|TRBV7-2|many|TRBJ2-3
ASSLSGRGTDTQY
>.|TRBV7-3|few|TRBJ2-1
ASSLLLTADNEQF
>.|TRBV4-1|few|TRBJ1-1
ASSQQETEAF
>.|TRBV29-1|few|TRBJ1-1
SVERATGTEAF
>.|TRBV20-1|few|TRBJ2-1
SATPHHEQF
>TRBD2|TRBV6-5|.|TRBJ2-3
ASSSGGGVADTQY
>.|TRBV29-1|many|TRBJ1-2
SVDQKGDGYGYT
>.|TRBV27|.|TRBJ2-3
ASSLGLARADTQY
>.|TRBV5-5|many|TRBJ1-2
ASSLEPNYGYT
>.|TRBV10-3|few|TRBJ1-2
AISGGGRYT
>.|TRBV12-3/TRBV12-4|.|TRBJ2-2
ASSWGADTNTGELF
>.|TRBV21-1|.|TRBJ2-3
ATGRDTQY
>TRBD2|TRBV6-1|.|TRBJ2-1
ASGSGRSYNEQF
>.|TRBV3-1|.|TRBJ2-1
ASSQEGVESEQF
>TRBD1|TRBV5-1|.|TRBJ2-3
ASSFPTGATDTQY
>.|TRBV11-2|.|TRBJ2-7
ASSYQSQVVFEQY